A selection of T cell receptor beta chains follows, all from one sample in a study of Graves' ophthalmopathy and Graves' hyperthyroidism. MiXCR, run by TCRdb on the multiplex PCR reads, gives a single entry per CDR3 protein. This sample yields about 230,000 distinct CDR3 sequences, of which 40% to 50% are seen a single time; approximately 44% belongs to the top ten. Specimen: peripheral blood. The receptor set was obtained from an adult man with Graves' ophthalmopathy. Each CDR3 is given with its conserved first and last residue. The D gene is left open where the match is weak. The size field is filled for only some rows; it gives once, few, many or a size class.

TRBJ1-2 | few | TRBV19 | - | CASSPGPTRYGYTF | TGTGCCAGTAGTCCGGGACCGACCCGCTATGGCTACACCTTC
TRBJ2-2 | few | TRBV4-1 | TRBD1 | CASRSWQGEIWELFF | TGCGCCAGCAGATCGTGGCAGGGGGAGATTTGGGAGCTGTTTTTT
TRBJ1-4 | few | TRBV20-1 | TRBD1 | CSAREPGGSEKLFF | TGCAGTGCTAGAGAACCAGGGGGCAGTGAAAAACTGTTTTTT
TRBJ2-6 | many | TRBV2 | - | CASTVSGANVLTF | TGTGCCAGCACTGTCTCTGGGGCCAACGTCCTGACTTTC
TRBJ1-1 | - | TRBV2 | - | CASSEPNTEAFF | TGTGCCAGCAGTGAGCCGAACACTGAAGCTTTCTTT
TRBJ1-5 | once | TRBV10-3 | - | CAAGQANNQSQHF | TGTGCCGCGGGGCAGGCCAACAATCAGTCCCAGCATTTT
TRBJ2-6 | many | TRBV29-1 | - | CSFRALGANVLTF | TGCAGCTTCCGGGCGCTAGGGGCCAACGTCCTGACTTTC
TRBJ2-7 | - | TRBV7-8 | - | CASSAQPGDEQYF | TGTGCCAGCAGCGCCCAGCCTGGGGACGAGCAGTACTTC
TRBJ2-7 | few | TRBV19 | TRBD1 | CASSTTGQAREQYF | TGTGCCAGTAGTACAACCGGACAGGCGAGGGAGCAGTACTTC
TRBJ1-6 | - | TRBV20-1 | TRBD1 | CSATQGASSLHYNSPLHF | TGCAGTGCCACACAGGGGGCCAGCAGCCTGCATTATAATTCACCCCTCCACTTT
TRBJ2-5 | - | TRBV19 | - | CASKERTDQETQYF | TGTGCCAGTAAAGAGAGGACGGACCAAGAGACCCAGTACTTC
TRBJ1-1 | - | TRBV7-9 | - | CASSLTTDNEAFF | TGTGCCAGCAGCTTAACGACAGACAATGAAGCTTTCTTT
TRBJ1-1 | - | TRBV20-1 | - | CSALTQQAFF | TGCAGTGCTCTAACTCAGCAGGCTTTCTTT
TRBJ2-5 | few | TRBV24-1 | TRBD1 | CATSDYGTGGETQYF | TGTGCCACCAGTGATTATGGGACAGGGGGAGAGACCCAGTACTTC
TRBJ1-5 | - | TRBV19 | - | CASSTGGQPQHF | TGTGCCAGTAGTACCGGGGGGCAGCCCCAGCATTTT
TRBJ1-6 | - | TRBV7-2 | TRBD1 | CASSLASGGSYNSPLHF | TGTGCCAGCAGCTTAGCTTCAGGGGGCTCCTATAATTCACCCCTCCACTTT
TRBJ2-3 | - | TRBV10-2 | TRBD1 | CASSDRGPKDTQYF | TGCGCCAGCTCTGACAGGGGGCCAAAAGATACGCAGTATTTT
TRBJ2-7 | - | TRBV6-5 | - | CASRGSDLASNEQYF | TGTGCCAGCAGGGGTAGCGATCTAGCATCAAACGAGCAGTACTTC
TRBJ1-6 | few | TRBV7-9 | - | CASSFSGKSPLHF | TGTGCCAGCAGCTTTAGTGGGAAGTCACCCCTCCACTTT
TRBJ1-1 | - | TRBV7-2 | TRBD1 | CASSLNRGLNTEAFF | TGTGCCAGCAGCCTCAACAGGGGATTGAACACTGAAGCTTTCTTT
TRBJ2-5 | - | TRBV7-2 | - | CASSDPGGGETQYF | TGTGCCAGCAGCGACCCGGGGGGCGGAGAGACCCAGTACTTC
TRBJ2-7 | - | TRBV7-9 | TRBD2 | CASLRLVGGVPEQYF | TGTGCCAGTCTTCGGCTTGTGGGGGGGGTGCCCGAGCAGTACTTC
TRBJ2-5 | - | TRBV7-6 | - | CASSPPNGQETQYF | TGTGCCAGCAGCCCCCCAAACGGCCAGGAGACCCAGTACTTC
TRBJ1-2 | few | TRBV28 | - | CASSRIGYGYTF | TGTGCCAGCAGTCGGATCGGCTATGGCTACACCTTC
TRBJ1-2 | - | TRBV7-2 | - | CASSSIRGHYGYTF | TGTGCCAGCAGCTCCATAAGGGGACACTATGGCTACACCTTC
TRBJ2-2 | - | TRBV9 | - | CASSVRAGEGSGELFF | TGTGCCAGCAGCGTGAGAGCAGGGGAGGGATCCGGGGAGCTGTTTTTT
TRBJ1-6 | many | TRBV24-1 | TRBD1 | CATKGQGGDSPLHF | TGTGCCACTAAAGGACAGGGTGGAGATTCACCCCTCCACTTT
TRBJ2-5 | - | TRBV7-2 | - | CASSHIGALETQYF | TGTGCCAGCAGCCACATTGGGGCGCTTGAGACCCAGTACTTC
TRBJ2-7 | - | TRBV7-3 | - | CASSLSVDYEQYF | TGTGCCAGCAGCTTATCGGTTGATTACGAGCAGTACTTC
TRBJ1-2 | - | TRBV20-1 | - | CSAFQGNGYTF | TGCAGTGCTTTCCAGGGGAATGGCTACACCTTC
TRBJ2-7 | - | TRBV5-4 | - | CASSQDPDSSYEQYF | TGCGCCAGCAGCCAAGACCCCGACAGTTCCTACGAGCAGTACTTC
TRBJ1-2 | - | TRBV19 | - | CARTRESYGYTF | TGTGCCCGTACCAGGGAGTCGTATGGCTACACCTTC
TRBJ2-7 | few | TRBV5-1 | - | CASRQGVATTEEQYF | TGCGCCAGCAGGCAGGGAGTGGCGACTACTGAAGAGCAGTACTTC
TRBJ1-1 | - | TRBV29-1 | TRBD1 | CSVGGGTGAPNTEAFF | TGCAGCGTCGGGGGGGGGACAGGGGCCCCGAACACTGAAGCTTTCTTT
TRBJ1-3 | few | TRBV12-5 | - | CASGLGTGNTIYF | TGTGCTAGTGGTTTGGGTACTGGAAACACCATATATTTT
TRBJ2-7 | few | TRBV20-1 | - | CSARDREDTYEQYF | TGCAGTGCTAGAGACAGGGAAGATACCTACGAGCAGTACTTC
TRBJ2-5 | - | TRBV6-5 | - | CATGPQETQYF | TGTGCCACAGGGCCCCAAGAGACCCAGTACTTC
TRBJ2-2 | - | TRBV20-1 | - | CSARDNTGELFF | TGCAGTGCTCGGGACAACACCGGGGAGCTGTTTTTT
TRBJ2-6 | - | TRBV12-3/TRBV12-4 | - | CASRTPGANVLTF | TGTGCCAGCAGAACTCCTGGGGCCAACGTCCTGACTTTC
TRBJ2-7 | - | TRBV2 | - | CASSGNEQYF | TGTGCCAGCAGTGGGAACGAGCAGTACTTC
TRBJ2-7 | - | TRBV20-1 | TRBD1 | CSAKGQVYEQYF | TGCAGTGCCAAAGGACAGGTTTACGAGCAGTACTTC
TRBJ1-1 | few | TRBV20-1 | TRBD1 | CSARSPGQGIGPSEAFF | TGCAGTGCTAGATCCCCGGGACAGGGGATTGGCCCCTCTGAAGCTTTCTTT
TRBJ1-6 | many | TRBV7-2 | - | CASSSTRRTPPLHF | TGTGCCAGCAGCTCGACCAGACGGACGCCACCCCTCCACTTT
TRBJ1-5 | few | TRBV29-1 | - | CSVGSREQPQHF | TGCAGCGTGGGATCCAGGGAGCAGCCCCAGCATTTT
TRBJ1-5 | many | TRBV10-3 | TRBD1 | CATTEGRGEDSNQPQHF | TGTGCCACGACAGAGGGCAGGGGGGAGGATAGCAATCAGCCCCAGCATTTT
TRBJ1-4 | - | TRBV10-3 | TRBD1 | CAISDGQGNNEKLFF | TGTGCCATCAGTGACGGACAGGGAAATAATGAAAAACTGTTTTTT
TRBJ2-7 | few | TRBV7-2 | TRBD1 | CASSTDRARYSYEQYF | TGTGCCAGCAGCACAGACAGGGCCCGCTACTCCTACGAGCAGTACTTC
TRBJ2-7 | few | TRBV20-1 | TRBD1 | CSAFKTGQGYEQYF | TGCAGTGCTTTTAAGACAGGGCAGGGCTACGAGCAGTACTTC
TRBJ2-5 | - | TRBV20-1 | - | CSAAGTQETQYF | TGCAGTGCTGCCGGGACCCAAGAGACCCAGTACTTC
TRBJ2-7 | - | TRBV7-3 | TRBD2 | CASSSTTSGGVEQYF | TGTGCCAGCAGTTCAACGACTAGCGGGGGGGTGGAGCAGTACTTC
TRBJ1-4 | many | TRBV7-8 | - | CASRTATNEKLFF | TGTGCCAGCAGGACAGCAACTAATGAAAAACTGTTTTTT
TRBJ1-3 | - | TRBV6-4 | - | CASSVGPGNTIYF | TGTGCCAGCAGTGTAGGACCTGGAAACACCATATATTTT
TRBJ2-5 | - | TRBV9 | - | CASSVFQGQETQYF | TGTGCCAGCAGCGTCTTCCAGGGGCAAGAGACCCAGTACTTC
TRBJ2-5 | once | TRBV5-1 | - | CASSPREGGETQYF | TGCGCCAGCAGCCCCCGGGAAGGAGGGGAGACCCAGTACTTC
TRBJ1-1 | - | TRBV5-1 | - | CASSPGGVGTEAFF | TGCGCCAGCAGCCCCGGGGGGGTAGGGACTGAAGCTTTCTTT
TRBJ2-7 | few | TRBV10-3 | - | CAISDSNRALSEQYF | TGTGCCATCAGTGATAGCAACAGGGCCTTAAGTGAGCAGTACTTC
TRBJ1-1 | - | TRBV10-2 | - | CASSQTLTVNTEAFF | TGCGCCAGCAGCCAAACCCTAACAGTGAACACTGAAGCTTTCTTT